These 26 T cell receptor beta chains share one sample of origin, sequenced in a study of T cells in narcolepsy. Libraries were prepared by immunoSEQ multiplex PCR; TCRdb keeps only in-frame clonotypes and omits some of them. The sample has about 25,000 clones; approximately 84% are singletons. The sequenced sample consisted of CD45RA- memory CD4+ T cells from PBMCs. The receptors shown here come from a human donor with narcolepsy.

The rearrangement links TRBV6-1 to TRBJ1-1; D not resolved. Germline lookup yields CDR1 MNHNS and CDR2 SASEGT. CDR3 length: 12 residues. With 8 bases removed from V and 1 base from J, the gap between germline ends came to 8 bases. In DNA form, the CDR3 reads TGTGCCAGCGGACTGACGAACACTGAAGCTTTCTTT. This encodes CASGLTNTEAFF.

CDR3 coding DNA: TGTGCCATCAGCCCACAGGGGGGAAGCACAGATACGCAGTATTTT. Amino acid sequence: CAISPQGGSTDTQYF. This chain connects TRBV10-3 to TRBJ2-3; TRBD1 matches at 8 bases. Germline CDR1 reads ENHRY; CDR2 reads SYGVKD. The CDR3 is 15 residues long. Trimming took 6 bases from V and 0 from J; bases not matched to a gene: 5.

V and J are TRBV18 and TRBJ2-3; the match to TRBD2 covers 11 bases. Trimming cost V 0 bases and J 4 bases; bases outside gene matches: 9. The CDR3 totals 18 residues. CDR1 KGHSH and CDR2 LQKENI come from the germline V gene. CDR3 residues: CASSPPATSGKGADTQYF. The CDR3 DNA follows: TGTGCCAGCTCACCACCGGCGACTAGCGGGAAGGGCGCAGATACGCAGTATTTT.

This sequence joins TRBV4-3 and TRBJ2-5; TRBD2 agrees at 9 bases. From germline, CDR1 is LGHNA and CDR2 YSLEER. The CDR3 is made up of 15 amino acids. V was pared by 1 base and J by 4 bases, with 4 bases of the junction left unmatched. Written as DNA, the CDR3 is TGCGCCAGCAGCCAAGGTGCGGGAGGGGCAGAGACCCAGTACTTC. Its translation is CASSQGAGGAETQYF.

This clone was seen only once. The chain couples TRBV7-2 to TRBJ2-7; D is unclear. CDR3 length equals 12 residues. The germline V and J ends were trimmed by 0 bases and 2 bases, with 2 bases remaining between them. Germline values: CDR1 SGHTA, CDR2 FQGNSA. The CDR3 spells CASSLATYEQYF. The CDR3 coding sequence is TGTGCCAGCAGCTTAGCGACCTACGAGCAGTACTTC.

In its sample, this clone was seen once. J is TRBJ2-1 and V is TRBV7-9, with 9 bases fitting TRBD1. The trim removed 3 bases at V and 4 bases at J, leaving 7 bases unmatched. Germline V gene lookup returns CDR1 SEHNR and CDR2 FQNEAQ (reference sequence). CDR3 length: 16 residues. The CDR3 coding sequence is TGTGCCAGCAGCTTTACCTCCGGGACAGGGTACAATGAGCAGTTCTTC. This translates into CASSFTSGTGYNEQFF. The whole variable domain, remainder taken from reference TRBV7-9 and TRBJ2-1, is DTGVSQNPRHKITKRGQNVTFRCDPISEHNRLYWYRQTLGQGPEFLTYFQNEAQLEKSRLLSDRFSAERPKGSFSTLEIQRTEQGDSAMYLCASSFTSGTGYNEQFFGPGTRLTVL.

J is TRBJ1-3 and V is TRBV7-6; no firm D call. With 0 bases removed from V and 0 bases from J, the gap between germline ends came to 9 bases. Per the germline V gene, CDR1 is SGHVS and CDR2 is FNYEAQ. The CDR3 runs 16 residues. The CDR3 DNA follows: TGTGCCAGCAGCTTAGCTGTAGGAAGCTCTGGAAACACCATATATTTT. This translates into CASSLAVGSSGNTIYF.

The chain employs TRBV6-1 and TRBJ1-4; D is unresolved. The CDR3 spans 14 residues. The V end was cut by 1 base, the J end by 8 bases, with 11 bases between. Germline V gene data show CDR1 as MNHNS and CDR2 as SASEGT. The CDR3 reads CASSEVSDWEKLFF. The CDR3 DNA is TGTGCCAGCAGTGAAGTGAGCGATTGGGAAAAACTGTTTTTT.

The genes are TRBV23-1 and TRBJ2-5, with 9 bases matching TRBD2. TRBV23-1 is sorted into the ORF group, with uncertain function. With V trimmed by 0 bases and J by 3 bases, 5 bases remained unmatched. The CDR3 has 16 amino acids. The CDR3 DNA sequence: TGCGCCAGCAGTCAATCCGCCCAGCGGGAGGAAGAGACCCAGTACTTC. Translated: CASSQSAQREEETQYF.

The rearrangement links TRBV19 to TRBJ2-5, with 11 bases that match TRBD2. V gave up 8 bases and J gave up 1 base; unmatched junction bases: 18. The CDR3 is 19 amino acids. The germline CDR1 and CDR2 sequences are LNHDA and SQIVND (reference sequence). The CDR3 DNA is TGTGCCAGTGCGGGCACAAACCCCGGGACTAGCGGCCTCCAAGAGACCCAGTACTTC. It specifies CASAGTNPGTSGLQETQYF.

The chain links TRBV5-1 to TRBJ2-7, with D possibly being TRBD1 (5 bases). The germline V and J ends were trimmed by 5 bases and 6 bases, with 21 bases remaining between them. The CDR3 length is 15 residues. The germline CDR1 and CDR2 sequences are SGHRS and YFSETQ. This chain's CDR3 is CASSSIGRETSEQYF. The CDR3 DNA reads as TGCGCCAGCAGTAGCATCGGCAGGGAAACGTCCGAGCAGTACTTC.

This clone turned up a few times. The chain links TRBV21-1 to TRBJ2-7; the table gives TRBD2 as D, unverified against the DNA. TRBV21-1 is a pseudogene. The CDR3 has 18 residues. The CDR3 DNA reads as TGTGCCAGCGCCTACCTCCCTAAACTAGCGGGAGATATTGCCGAGCAGTACTTC. It encodes CASAYLPKLAGDIAEQYF.

This CDR3 reads CASTQMEFGVEKLFF. DNA of the CDR3: TGTGCCAGCACCCAAATGGAGTTTGGGGTTGAAAAACTGTTTTTT. J is TRBJ1-4 and V is TRBV25-1; D not resolved. Trimming stripped 7 bases from V and 7 bases from J, with 19 bases between. The CDR3 is 15 residues long. CDR1 MGHDK and CDR2 SYGVNS come from the germline V gene.

The V call is TRBV5-6, the J call TRBJ1-2; a weak D match, TRBD1 (5 bases). CDR1 is SGHDT and CDR2 is YYEEEE in the germline V gene. Between the trimmed V and J ends, which lost 0 bases and 7 bases, there was a span of 13 bases. This CDR3 has 14 residues. CDR3 in amino acids: CASSLGEIRGGYTF. In nucleotides, the CDR3 is TGTGCCAGCAGCTTGGGCGAGATTAGGGGTGGCTACACCTTC. The full variable domain, completed using reference TRBV5-6 and TRBJ1-2, is DAGVTQSPTHLIKTRGQQVTLRCSPKSGHDTVSWYQQALGQGPQFIFQYYEEEERQRGNFPDRFSGHQFPNYSSELNVNALLLGDSALYLCASSLGEIRGGYTFGSGTRLTVV.

This sequence joins TRBV6-5 and TRBJ2-5; a weak D match, TRBD2 (7 bases). The J call may be mistaken, given a closer DNA end match to TRBJ2-7. The germline V gene has CDR1 MNHEY and CDR2 SVGAGI. The CDR3 runs to 13 residues. The CDR3 region has the DNA TGTGCCACTAGGGGGGGGGTAACGTACGAGCAGTACTTC. It specifies CATRGGVTYEQYF.

The V and J genes are TRBV20-1 and TRBJ2-1; unclear D gene. The CDR3 loop spans 11 amino acids. V lost 0 bases and J 9 bases, leaving 6 bases between the germline ends. Germline V gene sequence: CDR1 DFQATT, CDR2 SNEGSKA (reference sequence). The DNA for the CDR3 is TGCAGTGCTAGAGAAAGACTTGAGCAGTTCTTC. Its translation: CSARERLEQFF.

This rearrangement joins TRBV27 to TRBJ2-7; 10 bases line up with TRBD2. The CDR3 spans 15 residues. The germline V gene encodes CDR1 MNHEY and CDR2 SMNVEV (reference sequence). V trimming: 4 bases; J trimming: 4 bases; junction bases outside the gene matches: 7. The chain's CDR3 is CASSSSGRARYEQYF. DNA for the CDR3: TGTGCCAGCAGTTCCAGCGGGAGGGCCCGATACGAGCAGTACTTC.

This clone turned up a few times. This chain uses TRBV4-3 with TRBJ1-5, with 8 bases aligning to TRBD1. The CDR3 is made up of 17 amino acids. Germline V gene data show CDR1 as LGHNA and CDR2 as YSLEER. The ends lost 1 base at V and 4 bases at J; junction bases unmatched: 9. The CDR3 spells CASSQGELGQGNQPQHF. Here the CDR3 DNA reads TGCGCCAGCAGCCAAGGGGAACTAGGACAGGGTAATCAGCCCCAGCATTTT.

This chain's CDR3 is CASSPKRVGGRAEAFF. The CDR3 DNA is TGTGCCAGCAGCCCAAAGAGAGTAGGGGGTAGGGCTGAAGCTTTCTTT. The genes are TRBV27 and TRBJ1-1; possible D gene TRBD1, 6 bases. With 6 bases removed from V and 6 bases from J, the gap between germline ends came to 23 bases. Germline V CDR1 and CDR2: MNHEY, SMNVEV (reference sequence). The CDR3 loop spans 16 amino acids.

The chain recombines TRBV29-1 with TRBJ1-2, with D unresolved. V lost 5 bases and J lost 12, with 25 bases in between. CDR3 length: 14 amino acids. Germline V CDR1 and CDR2: SQVTM, ANQGSEA. This CDR3 reads CSVQTTSERTGHTF. In DNA, the CDR3 is TGCAGCGTTCAAACTACAAGCGAACGAACCGGCCACACCTTC.

This chain joins TRBV28 and TRBJ2-3; D is unresolved. Between the trimmed V and J ends, which lost 4 bases and 0 bases, there was a span of 14 bases. The CDR3 is made up of 16 amino acids. CDR1 is MDHEN and CDR2 is SYDVKM in the germline V gene. The CDR3 sequence is CASSYPRAESTDTQYF. In nucleotides, the CDR3 is TGTGCCAGCAGTTACCCCCGGGCCGAGAGCACAGATACGCAGTATTTT.

The chain combines TRBV2 with TRBJ1-4; TRBD1 is a possible D gene (5 bases). Germline values: CDR1 SNHLY, CDR2 FYNNEI. V lost 4 bases and J lost 17, with 17 bases in between. This CDR3 region has 12 residues. The CDR3 DNA follows: TGTGCCAGCAGTGTGAACCCGGGACCTTCTTTTTTT. As protein: CASSVNPGPSFF.

The gene calls are TRBV11-2 and TRBJ2-7, with unresolved D. The CDR3 has 15 amino acids. Germline V gives CDR1 SGHAT, CDR2 FQNNGV. The V end lost 1 base, the J end lost 1 base, and 11 bases lay between the germline ends. The DNA of the CDR3 is TGTGCCAGCAGCTTAGTGGACGTGCCATCCTACGAGCAGTACTTC. Amino acid sequence: CASSLVDVPSYEQYF.

For the CDR3, the DNA is TGTGCCAGCAGCTTAAGGAGTGGGTACGAGCAGTACTTC. The encoded protein is CASSLRSGYEQYF. This chain connects TRBV7-7 to TRBJ2-7; D remains ambiguous. In germline, CDR1 is SSHAT, CDR2 FNYEAQ (reference sequence). The CDR3 spans 13 residues. Trimming removed 2 bases at V and 4 bases at J, with 9 bases between.

The J gene is TRBJ1-4, the V gene TRBV28; 9 bases agree with TRBD1. Germline V gene lookup returns CDR1 MDHEN and CDR2 SYDVKM. The J segment lost 8 bases and the V segment lost 6 bases, leaving 13 bases of the junction unmatched. The CDR3 totals 16 residues. CDR3 region: CASRYTPGQGEEKLFF. The CDR3 DNA is TGTGCCAGCAGATATACCCCGGGACAGGGCGAGGAAAAACTGTTTTTT.

The chain links TRBV5-6 to TRBJ2-3; a possible D gene is TRBD1 (5 bases). Trimming took off 4 bases at V and 4 bases at J, with 10 bases between the two ends. Germline loops: CDR1 SGHDT, CDR2 YYEEEE. CDR3 length: 13 amino acids. The CDR3 sequence is CASSLGAPDTQYF. The CDR3 DNA follows: TGTGCCAGCAGCCTTGGGGCCCCAGATACGCAGTATTTT.